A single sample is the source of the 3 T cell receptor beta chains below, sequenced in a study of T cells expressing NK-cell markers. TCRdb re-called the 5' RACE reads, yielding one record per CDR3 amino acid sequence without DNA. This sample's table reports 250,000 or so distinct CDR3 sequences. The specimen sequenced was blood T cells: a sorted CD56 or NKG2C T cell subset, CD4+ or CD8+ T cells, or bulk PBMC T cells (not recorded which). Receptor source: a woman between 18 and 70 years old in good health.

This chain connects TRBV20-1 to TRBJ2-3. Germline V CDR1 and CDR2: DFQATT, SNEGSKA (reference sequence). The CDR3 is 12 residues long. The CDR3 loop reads CSASAGTDTQYF.

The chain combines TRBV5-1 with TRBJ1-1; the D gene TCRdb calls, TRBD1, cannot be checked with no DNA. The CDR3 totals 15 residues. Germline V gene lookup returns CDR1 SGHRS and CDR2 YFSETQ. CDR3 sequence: CASSLGQGLNTEAFF.

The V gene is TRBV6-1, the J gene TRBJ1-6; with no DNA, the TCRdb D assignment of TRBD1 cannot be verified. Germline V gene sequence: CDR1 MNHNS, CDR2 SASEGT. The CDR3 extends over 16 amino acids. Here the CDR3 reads CASRLRRQLYNSPLHF.